This T cell receptor (beta chain) was identified during a study of Tregs in tolerant kidney transplant recipients. Of note for this clone: Its matching antigen is unknown.

Related graft donors supplied nonmyeloablative bone marrow transplants, and mixed chimerism was transient. Study-level points and caveats: Validation in larger populations is needed because few patients were studied. Biological reproducibility was not directly addressed, but technical replication error appeared minimal. Tolerant patients' donor-specific Tregs expanded beyond overall Tregs, suggesting antigen-driven growth.

Trimming at V came to 0 bases and at J to 7 bases, leaving 7 bases not matched to a gene. CDR3 length: 15 amino acids. Germline CDR1 LGHNA, CDR2 YSLEER. Using immunoSEQ multiplex PCR, the repertoire was profiled, and TCRdb retains in-frame clones only, with some absent. The table records some 57,000 clones, about 89% of them present only once. The source was CD8+ T cells from blood (PBMCs), collected 24 months after the transplant. The chain combines TRBV4-3 with TRBJ2-5, with 8 nucleotides matching TRBD2. This sequence was found in a human patient who received a combined kidney and bone marrow transplant. The graft donor may account for some of the T cells. The CDR3 coding sequence is TGCGCCAGCAGCCAAGATAGGGCGGGACTAGGGACCCAGTACTTC. Translation gives CASSQDRAGLGTQYF.